This T cell receptor beta chain originates from a study of OX40 agonist ivuxolimab in advanced cancers. The study, taken as a whole, reports: In general, CD8+ T cells held more expanded clones than CD4+ did, on average. Individuals who were partial responders at 0.1-3.0 mg/kg had clonal expansion that ranked among the lowest.

Some clones are missing from TCRdb's copy, which holds only in-frame ones; the method was immunoSEQ multiplex PCR. The data contain about 69,000 clones, roughly 87% of them seen just once; the ten biggest clones take up about 2.5%. Per the germline V gene, CDR1 is MNHNY and CDR2 is SVGAGI (reference sequence). Trimming shortened V by 0 bases and J by 7 bases, and 15 bases separated the two germline ends. This CDR3 region has 16 residues. Concerning this clone itself: Antigen: not known.

This chain links TRBV6-6 with TRBJ1-4; no clear D gene. Specimen: CD4+ or CD8+ T cells sorted from blood, collected in a trial of the OX40 agonist ivuxolimab. The sequence was collected from an adult with an advanced solid tumor such as melanoma, head and neck, liver or kidney cancer. This CDR3 is CASSYSIRAKGEKLFF. The CDR3 bases are TGTGCCAGCAGTTACTCGATACGGGCAAAGGGTGAAAAACTGTTTTTT.